This TCR beta chain was captured in a study of blood T cell repertoires in COVID-19. Study details: Researchers got acute and convalescent COVID-19 samples from the United States, Italy and Spain.

Germline assignment: CDR1 SGHAT and CDR2 FQNNGV. Trimming pared 3 bases from V and 0 bases from J, leaving 12 bases between. The length of the CDR3 is 16 residues. Some clones are missing from TCRdb's copy, which holds only in-frame ones; the method was immunoSEQ multiplex PCR. The sample records fewer than 45,000 clones, approximately 74% being singletons. The Seattle patients joined while their infection was active and were tracked longitudinally afterward. The sample taken for sequencing was peripheral blood. The TCR comes from a man in his 70s with COVID-19, enrolled during active disease. The chain uses TRBV11-2 and TRBJ1-3; D is ambiguous. CDR3 amino acids: CASSFGKFSSGNTIYF. The CDR3 region has the DNA TGTGCCAGCAGCTTCGGGAAATTTAGCTCTGGAAACACCATATATTTT.